This TCR beta chain was sequenced for a study of blood T cell repertoires in COVID-19. Study summary: Spain, Italy and the United States supplied samples that represented acute and convalescent COVID-19. Nucleic acid was either cDNA or gDNA, and it came from T cells, B-cell-depleted T cells, or PBMCs.

With V trimmed by 3 bases and J by 6 bases, 13 bases remained unmatched. The CDR3 totals 19 residues. Germline assignment: CDR1 SGHRS and CDR2 YFSETQ. Original analysis: Amplified reference gene primers provided the basis for estimating nucleated cell counts. Only in-frame clones appear in the TCRdb table, and some are missing; sequencing was by immunoSEQ multiplex PCR. V and J calls and clone size are copied from that table; D and trimming were computed from the DNA. The profile shows tens of thousands of clones, around 86% of them singletons. The J gene is TRBJ2-1, the V gene TRBV5-1, with 15 bases fitting TRBD2. The sequence derives from a woman of 80 years or more with acute or convalescent COVID-19. The sequencing input was peripheral blood. CDR3 DNA sequence: TGCGCCAGCAGCTCCCAAGGGGGGACTAGCGGGGGGAATCTCAATGAGCAGTTCTTC. The encoded protein is CASSSQGGTSGGNLNEQFF.